This entry is about one T cell receptor (beta chain). The antigen is not known. The V gene lost 8 bases and the J gene lost 0 bases, with 11 bases spanning the gap. There are 13 residues in the CDR3. CDR1 and CDR2 from the germline V gene are SQVTM and ANQGSEA. The sample is drawn from a study of cytomegalovirus exposure and HLA in healthy donors. The PCR contained 60 Vbeta and 13 Jbeta primers. Sequenced by immunoSEQ multiplex PCR; TCRdb stores in-frame clones only, minus some. The sample consists of 130,000 to 150,000 clones, 80% of them appearing once. Findings and caveats of the study: The listing of roughly 160 TCR beta chains classed them as cytomegalovirus-associated. Based on reports, TCR beta sequences accurately predicted HLA-A and HLA-B alleles for most subjects. It was confirmed in vitro that a few of the CMV-associated chains were specific for CMV antigens.

Input material: PBMCs. The clonotype originates from a male donor in good health and CMV-seropositive. The rearrangement uses TRBV29-1 and TRBJ2-1; D is possibly TRBD2 (5 bases). The CDR3 region is CSLARGSYNEQFF. The DNA of the CDR3 is TGCAGCCTAGCTCGGGGCTCCTACAATGAGCAGTTCTTC.